This T cell receptor beta chain was captured by sequencing in a study of cytomegalovirus exposure and HLA in healthy donors. Study conclusions and caveats: Most TCR sequences proved rare, with some public TCRs found in many donors. A list of roughly 160 TCR beta chains associated with cytomegalovirus was given. Both high specificity and high sensitivity reportedly marked the classifier's diagnosis of cytomegalovirus status.

The primer mix had 60 Vbeta and 13 Jbeta primers. The data were produced by immunoSEQ multiplex PCR, yet TCRdb's version contains in-frame clones alone and is incomplete. The sample includes roughly 100,000 clones, around four fifths of them seen just once. Turning to this clone: Antigen: not known.

The sequence was collected from a woman aged 40 to 50 in good health and CMV-seropositive. The sequenced sample was PBMCs.

The CDR3: CASGLVRGTPAVTEAFF. The CDR3 DNA follows: TGTGCTAGTGGTTTGGTACGCGGTACCCCGGCGGTCACTGAAGCTTTCTTT. The V and J genes are TRBV12-5 and TRBJ1-1; no firm D call. The CDR3 totals 17 residues. The germline gives CDR1 LGHNT, CDR2 FRNRAP. V shed 0 bases and J shed 4 bases, with 18 bases lying between them.